The T cell receptor beta chain described here comes from a study of response to subunit inactivated influenza vaccine. V shed 0 bases, J shed 8 bases, and the junction held 10 bases outside the gene matches. CDR1 and CDR2 from the germline V gene are MDHEN and SYDVKM. CDR3 size: 17 residues. This clonotype appeared a few times. TCRdb used MiXCR to reprocess the RT-PCR reads, holding one entry per CDR3 protein. The table records 700,000 to 800,000 distinct CDR3 sequences, approximately 17% of them present only once. The sample in question was PBMCs from blood, obtained 4 to 6 days after vaccination. This chain uses TRBV28 with TRBJ1-5; 10 positions match TRBD1. This TCR came from a man aged 50 to 60 who received an inactivated influenza vaccine. CDR3 amino acids: CASSLWRDRGRGKPQHF. In nucleotides, the CDR3 is TGTGCCAGCAGTTTATGGAGGGACAGGGGAAGGGGTAAGCCCCAGCATTTT. The whole variable domain, remainder taken from reference TRBV28 and TRBJ1-5, is DVKVTQSSRYLVKRTGEKVFLECVQDMDHENMFWYRQDPGLGLRLIYFSYDVKMKEKGDIPEGYSVSREKKERFSLILESASTNQTSMYLCASSLWRDRGRGKPQHFGDGTRLSIL.